The T cell receptor beta chain described here comes from a study of T cell responses to AZD1222 COVID-19 vaccine. As regards this clone: The antigen remains unidentified.

Study-wide results and limits: Mostly white British, mostly female donors; authors suggested clonal diversity may be underestimated.

Measured with immunoSEQ multiplex PCR; TCRdb has only the in-frame clones, and not every one. The profile covers tens of thousands of clones, with about 89% appearing a single time and roughly 5.1% taken by the ten largest. The CDR3 loop spans 15 amino acids. Germline V gives CDR1 GTSNPN, CDR2 SVGIG (reference sequence). Trimming at V came to 2 bases and at J to 3 bases, leaving 6 bases not matched to a gene. The sequence came from an adult who received the AZD1222 COVID-19 vaccine. The rearrangement links TRBV30 to TRBJ2-5, with TRBD2 identical over 10 bases. The sample in question was peripheral blood, obtained 28 days after the second AZD1222 dose. CDR3 coding DNA: TGTGCCTGGAGTTTCCTAGCGGGGGCGGAAGAGACCCAGTACTTC. Its protein is CAWSFLAGAEETQYF.